Following are 8 T cell receptor beta chains from one sample sequenced in a study of cytomegalovirus exposure and HLA in healthy donors. The PCR had 60 Vbeta and 13 Jbeta primers. Using immunoSEQ multiplex PCR, the repertoire was profiled, and TCRdb retains in-frame clones only, with some absent. Here the sample spans 90,000 or so clones, roughly 70% being singletons. Material for sequencing was PBMCs. The receptor source for this set is a man aged 50 or older in good health and CMV-seronegative.

Regarding this clone: The same CDR3 arises from other DNA sequences in this sample as well. The chain uses TRBV5-1 and TRBJ2-5; possible D gene TRBD2, 5 bases. The CDR3 consists of 13 residues. Per germline, CDR1 SGHRS and CDR2 YFSETQ. V was clipped by 0 bases and J by 3 bases, with 6 bases between them. CDR3 DNA sequence: TGCGCCAGCAGCTTGGGAGCGGAAGAGACCCAGTACTTC. It translates to CASSLGAEETQYF.

This chain links TRBV5-1 with TRBJ2-7, with 7 bases aligning to TRBD1. Per germline, CDR1 SGHRS and CDR2 YFSETQ. V was pared by 0 bases and J by 2 bases, with 2 bases of the junction left unmatched. The CDR3 length is 14 residues. The CDR3 nucleotides are TGCGCCAGCAGCTTGGGGACAGGTGCCTACGAGCAGTACTTC. Amino acids: CASSLGTGAYEQYF.

This chain uses TRBV9 with TRBJ1-2, with TRBD1 as a possible D gene (5 bases). Trimming shortened V by 3 bases and J by 1 base, and 7 bases separated the two germline ends. The CDR3 totals 13 residues. From germline, CDR1 is SGDLS and CDR2 YYNGEE. The DNA of the CDR3 is TGTGCCAGCAGCGCAGGGCTTAACTATGGCTACACCTTC. This encodes CASSAGLNYGYTF.

This clone has just a few counts. The chain links TRBV30 to TRBJ1-3; TRBD1 matches at 7 bases. The trim removed 4 bases at V and 1 base at J, leaving 4 bases unmatched. CDR1 is GTSNPN and CDR2 is SVGIG in the germline V gene (reference sequence). There are 14 residues in the CDR3. CDR3 sequence: CAWTKGQSGNTIYF. The CDR3 bases are TGTGCCTGGACCAAGGGACAGTCTGGAAACACCATATATTTT.

The chain is built from TRBV5-3 and TRBJ2-7; TRBD1 agrees at 8 bases. TRBV5-3 counts as an open reading frame of uncertain function. Trimming removed 4 bases from V and 4 bases from J; junction bases left unmatched: 7. The CDR3 consists of 14 residues. CDR3 sequence (DNA): TGTGCCAGAAGCGTCAGGGGGCGCAAATACGAGCAGTACTTC. This encodes CARSVRGRKYEQYF.

This rearrangement joins TRBV14 to TRBJ1-2, with 9 bases that match TRBD1. Trimming took 3 bases from V and 8 from J; bases not matched to a gene: 10. Germline CDR1 SGHDN, CDR2 FVKESK. The CDR3 sequence is 15 residues long. This CDR3 reads CASSHLTGGAEGYTF. Written as DNA, the CDR3 is TGTGCCAGCAGCCATTTAACAGGGGGCGCGGAGGGCTACACCTTC.

The chain couples TRBV29-1 to TRBJ2-1; 11 bases agree with TRBD2. CDR3 length: 15 residues. Germline CDR1 is SQVTM and CDR2 is ANQGSEA. With V trimmed by 8 bases and J by 10 bases, 16 bases remained unmatched. The CDR3 nucleotides read TGCAGCACCACCCCAGGGACTAGCGGACCCAAGGAGCAGTTCTTC. The encoded protein is CSTTPGTSGPKEQFF.

This clone was picked up a small number of times. The rearrangement joins TRBV2 to TRBJ2-1, with D possibly being TRBD2 (7 bases). The CDR3 is 15 amino acids. Trimming cost V 4 bases and J 5 bases, with 15 bases left between them. Looked up from germline, CDR1 is SNHLY and CDR2 is FYNNEI. CDR3 coding DNA: TGTGCCAGCAGTGTAGTGGGGGGGCCTCACAATGAGCAGTTCTTC. Translated: CASSVVGGPHNEQFF.